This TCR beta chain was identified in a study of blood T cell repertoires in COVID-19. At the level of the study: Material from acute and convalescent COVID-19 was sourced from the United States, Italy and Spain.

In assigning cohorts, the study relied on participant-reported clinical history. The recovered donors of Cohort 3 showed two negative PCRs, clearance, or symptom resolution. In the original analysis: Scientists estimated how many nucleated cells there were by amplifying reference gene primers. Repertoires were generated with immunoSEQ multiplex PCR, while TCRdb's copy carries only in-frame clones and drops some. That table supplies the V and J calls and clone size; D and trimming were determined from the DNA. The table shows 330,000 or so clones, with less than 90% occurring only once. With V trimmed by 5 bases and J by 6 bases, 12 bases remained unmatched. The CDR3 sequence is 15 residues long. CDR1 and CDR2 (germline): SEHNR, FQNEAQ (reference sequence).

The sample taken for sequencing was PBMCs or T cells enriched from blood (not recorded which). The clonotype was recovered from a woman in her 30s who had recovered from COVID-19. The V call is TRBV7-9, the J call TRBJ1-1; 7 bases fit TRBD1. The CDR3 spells CASSPPTGLGPEAFF. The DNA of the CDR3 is TGTGCCAGCAGCCCTCCGACAGGGTTGGGTCCTGAAGCTTTCTTT.